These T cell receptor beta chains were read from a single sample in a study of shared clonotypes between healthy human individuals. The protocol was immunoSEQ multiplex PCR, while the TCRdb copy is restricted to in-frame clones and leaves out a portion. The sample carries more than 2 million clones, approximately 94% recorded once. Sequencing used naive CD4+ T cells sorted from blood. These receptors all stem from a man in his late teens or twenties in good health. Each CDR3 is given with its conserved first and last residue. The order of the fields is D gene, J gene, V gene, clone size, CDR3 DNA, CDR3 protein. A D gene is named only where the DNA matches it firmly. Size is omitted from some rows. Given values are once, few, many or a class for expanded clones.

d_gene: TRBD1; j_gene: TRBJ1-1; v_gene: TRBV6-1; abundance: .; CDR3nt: TGTGCCAGCAGCGTCGACAGGGGAAGGACTGAAGCTTTCTTT; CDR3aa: CASSVDRGRTEAFF
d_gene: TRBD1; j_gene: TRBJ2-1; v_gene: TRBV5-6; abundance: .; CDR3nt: TGTGCCAGCAGCTTACGACAGGGGGCATACAATGAGCAGTTCTTC; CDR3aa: CASSLRQGAYNEQFF
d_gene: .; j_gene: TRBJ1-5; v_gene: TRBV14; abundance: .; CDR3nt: TGTGCCAGCAGCCTACAGGGAGGACAGCCCCAGCATTTT; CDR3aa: CASSLQGGQPQHF
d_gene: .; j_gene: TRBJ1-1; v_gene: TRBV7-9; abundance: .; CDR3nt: TGTGCCAGCAGCTTAGCACTAAACACGGTGCTCTTT; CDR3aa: CASSLALNTVLF
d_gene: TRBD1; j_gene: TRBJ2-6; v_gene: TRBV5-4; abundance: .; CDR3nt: TGTGCCAGCAGCCAGCGTCCCGGGACAGGGGCCGGGGCCAACGTCCTGACTTTC; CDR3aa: CASSQRPGTGAGANVLTF
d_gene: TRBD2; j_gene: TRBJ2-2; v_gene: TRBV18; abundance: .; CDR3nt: TGTGCCAGCTCACCTGCGCTAGCGGCGACCGGGGAGCTGTTTTTT; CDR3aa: CASSPALAATGELFF
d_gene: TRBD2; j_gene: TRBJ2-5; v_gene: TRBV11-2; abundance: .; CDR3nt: TGTGCCAGCAAGACTTCCATCCTGGGGGGGGAGACCCAGTACTTC; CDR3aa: CASKTSILGGETQYF
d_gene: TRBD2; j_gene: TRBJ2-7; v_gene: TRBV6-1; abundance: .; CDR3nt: TGTGCCAGCAGGCCTCTAGCGGCATCCTACGAGCAGTACTTC; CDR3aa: CASRPLAASYEQYF
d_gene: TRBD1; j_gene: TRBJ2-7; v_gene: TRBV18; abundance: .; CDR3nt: TGTGCCAGCTCAGGACAGGTTCCCTACGAGCAGTACTTC; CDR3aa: CASSGQVPYEQYF
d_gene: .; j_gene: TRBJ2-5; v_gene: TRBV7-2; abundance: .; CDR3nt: TGTGCCAGCAGCGGATTGGGGGAGACCCAGTACTTC; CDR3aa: CASSGLGETQYF
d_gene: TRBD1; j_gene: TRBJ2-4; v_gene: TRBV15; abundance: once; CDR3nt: TGTGCCACCAGCAAGGGGGCCGCGGACATTCAGTACTTC; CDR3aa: CATSKGAADIQYF
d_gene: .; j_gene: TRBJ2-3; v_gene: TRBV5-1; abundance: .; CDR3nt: TGCGCCAGCAGCTCACAAGTCACGGGGAAAGATACGCAGTATTTT; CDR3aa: CASSSQVTGKDTQYF
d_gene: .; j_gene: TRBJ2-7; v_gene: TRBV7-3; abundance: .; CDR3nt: TGTGCCAGCTCCCTTGGGGGGCCCAACGAGCAGTACTTC; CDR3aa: CASSLGGPNEQYF
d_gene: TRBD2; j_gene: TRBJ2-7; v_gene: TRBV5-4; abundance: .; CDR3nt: TGTGCCAGCAGCGGCGGTACTAGCGGGAAAGGCGGGCAGTACTTC; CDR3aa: CASSGGTSGKGGQYF
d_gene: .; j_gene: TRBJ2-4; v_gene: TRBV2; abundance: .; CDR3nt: TGTGCCAGCAGTGACAGGGGAGGCAAAAACATTCAGTACTTC; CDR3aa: CASSDRGGKNIQYF
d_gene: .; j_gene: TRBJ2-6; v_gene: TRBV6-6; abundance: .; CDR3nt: TGTGCCAGCGAAGAACCCTCTGGGGCCAACGTCCTGACTTTC; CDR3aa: CASEEPSGANVLTF
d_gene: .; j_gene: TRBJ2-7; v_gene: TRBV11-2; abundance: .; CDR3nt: TGTGCCAGCAGCTTACAGGAGGTCTCCTACGAGCAGTACTTC; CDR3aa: CASSLQEVSYEQYF
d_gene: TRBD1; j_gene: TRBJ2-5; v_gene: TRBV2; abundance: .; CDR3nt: TGTGCCACCGGAGGACAGGGTCAAGAGACCCAGTACTTC; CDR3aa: CATGGQGQETQYF
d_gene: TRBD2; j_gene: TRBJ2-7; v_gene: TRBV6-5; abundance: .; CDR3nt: TGTGCCAGCAGTTACTCGAGGACTAGTATTCCCTACGAGCAGTACTTC; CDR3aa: CASSYSRTSIPYEQYF
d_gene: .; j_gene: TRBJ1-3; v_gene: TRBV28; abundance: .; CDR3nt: TGTGCCAGCACCTTGGGATCTGGAAACACCATATATTTT; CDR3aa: CASTLGSGNTIYF
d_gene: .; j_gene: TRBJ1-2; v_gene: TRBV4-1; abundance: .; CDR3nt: TGCGCCAGCAGCCAAGTCGCGAACTATGGCTACACCTTC; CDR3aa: CASSQVANYGYTF
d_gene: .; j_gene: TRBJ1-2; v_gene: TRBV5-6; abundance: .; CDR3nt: TGTGCCAGCAGCCCGGGATCCAACTATGGCTACACCTTC; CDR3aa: CASSPGSNYGYTF
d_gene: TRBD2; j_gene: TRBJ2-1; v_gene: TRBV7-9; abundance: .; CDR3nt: TGTGCCAGCAGTCCCAGGCGGGAGGGCCGGAATGAGCAGTTCTTC; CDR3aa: CASSPRREGRNEQFF
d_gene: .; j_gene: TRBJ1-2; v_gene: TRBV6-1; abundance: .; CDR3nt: TGTGCCAGCAGTGCTAGAAACTATGGCTACACCTTC; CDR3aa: CASSARNYGYTF
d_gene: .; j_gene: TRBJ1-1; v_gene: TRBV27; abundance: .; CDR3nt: TGTGCCAGCACCAATCGGTCTCGACAGCACTCAAGAACTAAGAACACTGAAGCTTTCTTT; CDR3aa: CASTNRSRQHSRTKNTEAFF
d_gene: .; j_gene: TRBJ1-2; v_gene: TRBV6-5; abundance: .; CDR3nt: TGTGCCAGCTCCTTCCAAGGTGGCTACACCTTC; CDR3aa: CASSFQGGYTF
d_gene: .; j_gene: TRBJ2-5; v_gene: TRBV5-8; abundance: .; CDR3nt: TGTGCCAGCACTTCGGGCACACTCCAAGAGACCCAGTACTTC; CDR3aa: CASTSGTLQETQYF
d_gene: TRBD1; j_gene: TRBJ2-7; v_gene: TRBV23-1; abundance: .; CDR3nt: TGCGCCAGCAGTCGGGACAGGGCTATGGGCTCCTACGAGCAGTACTTC; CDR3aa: CASSRDRAMGSYEQYF
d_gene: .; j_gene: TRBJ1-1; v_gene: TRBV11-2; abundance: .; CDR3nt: TGTGCCAGCAGCTTGCCCGCGTATAATGAAGCTTTCTTT; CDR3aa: CASSLPAYNEAFF
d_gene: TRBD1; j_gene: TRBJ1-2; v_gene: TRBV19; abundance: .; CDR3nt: TGTGCCAGTAGTTGGGACAGTAAACACTATGGCTACACCTTC; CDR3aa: CASSWDSKHYGYTF
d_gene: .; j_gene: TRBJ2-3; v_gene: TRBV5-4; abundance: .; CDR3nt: TGTGCCAGCAGCTTCAACGGGCTGGCGGCCACAGATACGCAGTATTTT; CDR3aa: CASSFNGLAATDTQYF
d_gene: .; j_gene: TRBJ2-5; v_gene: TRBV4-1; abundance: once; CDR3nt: TGCGCCAGCAGCCATCCCGGCGGGGATGGGACCCAGTACTTC; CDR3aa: CASSHPGGDGTQYF
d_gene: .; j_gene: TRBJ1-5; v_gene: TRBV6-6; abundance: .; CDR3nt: TGTGCCAGCAGTTACGGGGGAGGTACTAATCAGCCCCAGCATTTT; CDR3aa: CASSYGGGTNQPQHF
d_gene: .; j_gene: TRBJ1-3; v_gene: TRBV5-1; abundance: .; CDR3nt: TGCGCCAGCAGCTTGGCGGGCCCCAGCTCTGGAAACACCATATATTTT; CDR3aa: CASSLAGPSSGNTIYF
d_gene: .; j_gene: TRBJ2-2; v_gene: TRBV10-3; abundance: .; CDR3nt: TGTGCCATCAGTGAGGGGGCAGACACCGGGGAGCTGTTTTTT; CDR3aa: CAISEGADTGELFF
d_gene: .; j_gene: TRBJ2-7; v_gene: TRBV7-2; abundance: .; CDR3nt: TGTGCCAGCAGCTTACAAGGCTGGGGGCAGTACTTC; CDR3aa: CASSLQGWGQYF
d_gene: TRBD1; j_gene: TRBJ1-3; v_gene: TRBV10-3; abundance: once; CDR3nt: TGTGCATCAGGGGAGGGGGCCAGCTCTGGAAACACCATATATTTT; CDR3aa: CASGEGASSGNTIYF
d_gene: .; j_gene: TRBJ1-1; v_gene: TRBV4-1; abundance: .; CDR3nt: TGCGCCAGCAGCCGCACAGGGCTAGAAGCTTTCTTT; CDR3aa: CASSRTGLEAFF
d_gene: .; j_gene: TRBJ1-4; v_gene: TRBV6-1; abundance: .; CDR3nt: TGTGCCAGCAGTGCTATGACAGATGAAAAACTGTTTTTT; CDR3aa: CASSAMTDEKLFF
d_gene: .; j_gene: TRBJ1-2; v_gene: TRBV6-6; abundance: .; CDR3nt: TGTGCCAGCAGTTACTCGAACGTCGGCTACACCTTC; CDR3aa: CASSYSNVGYTF
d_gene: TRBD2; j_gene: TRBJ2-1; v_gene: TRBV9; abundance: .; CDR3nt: TGTGCCAGCAGCGTAAATAGCGGGAGCTACAATGAGCAGTTCTTC; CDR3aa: CASSVNSGSYNEQFF
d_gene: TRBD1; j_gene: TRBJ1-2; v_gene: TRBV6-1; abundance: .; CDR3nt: TGTGCCAGCAGTGAAAGGGGACAGAAATCTAACTATGGCTACACCTTC; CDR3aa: CASSERGQKSNYGYTF
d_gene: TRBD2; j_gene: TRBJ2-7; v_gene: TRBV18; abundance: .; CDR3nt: TGTGCCAGCTCACCTCAACCGGGACTAAACTACTACGAGCAGTACTTC; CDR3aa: CASSPQPGLNYYEQYF
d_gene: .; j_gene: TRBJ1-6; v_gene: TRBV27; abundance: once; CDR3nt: TGTGCCAGCAGACGGGGGCAAGATAATTCACCCCTCCACTTT; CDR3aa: CASRRGQDNSPLHF
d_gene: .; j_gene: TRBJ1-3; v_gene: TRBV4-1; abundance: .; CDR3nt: TGCGCCAGCAGCCAAGATCTTCAAGGAAACACCATATATTTT; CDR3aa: CASSQDLQGNTIYF
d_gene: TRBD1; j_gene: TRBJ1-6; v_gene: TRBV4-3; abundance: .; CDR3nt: TGCGCCAGCAGCCAAGAGATCCAGGGGGCTGTTGGTTCACCCCTCCACTTT; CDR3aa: CASSQEIQGAVGSPLHF
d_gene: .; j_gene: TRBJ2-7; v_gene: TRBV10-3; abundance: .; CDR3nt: TGTGCCATCAGTGAGTCCCTGCTGGCTGTAGCGTACGAGCAGTACTTC; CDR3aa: CAISESLLAVAYEQYF
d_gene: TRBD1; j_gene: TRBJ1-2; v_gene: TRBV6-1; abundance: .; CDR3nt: TGTGCCAGCAGTGAATCGACAGGGTTCGGCTATGGCTACACCTTC; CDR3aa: CASSESTGFGYGYTF
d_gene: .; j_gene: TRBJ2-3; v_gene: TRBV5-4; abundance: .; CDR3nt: TGTGCCAGCAGCTTGCGGGGGGCCACAGATACGCAGTATTTT; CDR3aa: CASSLRGATDTQYF
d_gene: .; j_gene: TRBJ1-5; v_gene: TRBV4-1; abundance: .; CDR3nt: TGCGCCAGCAGCCAAGATCACACGGGAACCCATCAGCCCCAGCATTTT; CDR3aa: CASSQDHTGTHQPQHF
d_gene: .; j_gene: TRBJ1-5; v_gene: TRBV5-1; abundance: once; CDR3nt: TGCGCCAGCAGCTTGGGAAGCAATCAGCCCCAGCATTTT; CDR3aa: CASSLGSNQPQHF
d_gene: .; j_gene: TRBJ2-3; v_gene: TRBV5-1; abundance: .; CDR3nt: TGCGCCAGCACCCCCTCCAGTTCAGATACGCAGTATTTT; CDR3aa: CASTPSSSDTQYF